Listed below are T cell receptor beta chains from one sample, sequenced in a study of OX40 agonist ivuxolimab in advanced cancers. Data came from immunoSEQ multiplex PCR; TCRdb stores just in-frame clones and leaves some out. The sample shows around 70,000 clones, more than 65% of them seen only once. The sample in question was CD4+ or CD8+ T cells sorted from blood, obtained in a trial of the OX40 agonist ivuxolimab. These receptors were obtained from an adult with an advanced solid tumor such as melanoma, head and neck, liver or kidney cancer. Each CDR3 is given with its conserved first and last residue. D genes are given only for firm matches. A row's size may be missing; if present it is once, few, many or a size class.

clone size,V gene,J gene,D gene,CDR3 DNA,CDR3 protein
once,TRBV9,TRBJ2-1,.,TGTGCCAGCAGCGTCGATAGTTCCTCCTACAATGAGCAGTTCTTC,CASSVDSSSYNEQFF
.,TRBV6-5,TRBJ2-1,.,TGTGCCAGCAGTTACTCGATTGGGGGCGGTGAGCAGTTCTTC,CASSYSIGGGEQFF
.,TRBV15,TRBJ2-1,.,TGTGCCACCAGCAGAGCGGGGTATGAGCAGTTCTTC,CATSRAGYEQFF
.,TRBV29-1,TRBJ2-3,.,TGCAGCGTTGTGGCGGGGCCTTCAGGAACGCAGTATTTT,CSVVAGPSGTQYF
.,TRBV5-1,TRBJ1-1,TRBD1,TGCGCCAGCAGCGCCCATATAGACAGGGGTTTTACTGAAGCTTTCTTT,CASSAHIDRGFTEAFF
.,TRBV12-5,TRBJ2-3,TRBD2,TGTGCTAGTGGTTTAACACGGGGACTAGAAATTTTTACGCAGTATTTT,CASGLTRGLEIFTQYF
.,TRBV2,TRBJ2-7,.,TGTGCCACGTCGTGGGACGGTCGCTACGAGCAGTACTTC,CATSWDGRYEQYF
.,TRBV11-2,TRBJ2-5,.,TGTGCCAGCAGCTTAGATATATCATCGGAGACCCAGTACTTC,CASSLDISSETQYF
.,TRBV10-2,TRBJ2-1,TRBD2,TGCGCCAGCAGGACGGGGGGGGCTTCACCCCTCAATGAGCAGTTCTTC,CASRTGGASPLNEQFF
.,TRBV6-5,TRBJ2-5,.,TGTGCCAGCAGTTTGGGATCCCGGCGGGAGACCCAGTACTTC,CASSLGSRRETQYF
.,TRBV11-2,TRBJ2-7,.,TGTGCCAGCAGCTTTCAAGGGTACGAGCAGTACTTC,CASSFQGYEQYF
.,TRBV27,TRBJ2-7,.,TGTGCCAGCAGTTTAAAGGCCGACAACTCCTACGAGCAGTACTTC,CASSLKADNSYEQYF
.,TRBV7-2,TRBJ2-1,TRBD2,TGTGCCAGCGGCTTAGGAGCGGGGGGGTCCAATGAGCAGTTCTTC,CASGLGAGGSNEQFF
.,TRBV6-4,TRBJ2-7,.,TGTGCCAGCAGTGACTGGGGACACACCGTGACCCGGTACTTC,CASSDWGHTVTRYF